A single sample is the source of the 23 T cell receptor beta chains below, sequenced in a study of patients and donors after allogeneic stem cell transplantation. TCRdb independently ran MiXCR on the RT-PCR reads; one entry per CDR3 protein. The data show 800,000 to 1,000,000 distinct CDR3 sequences, roughly 18% seen once. Sequenced: blood, either unsorted or a sorted T cell fraction (not recorded which). Source of these receptors: a human donor who was either an allogeneic HSCT recipient or a stem cell or donor lymphocyte infusion donor (not recorded which). It is not recorded whose cells these are; they may come from a transplant donor.

The sample holds a few counts of this clonotype. The genes are TRBV13 and TRBJ2-3; the D gene is possibly TRBD2 (5 bases). CDR1 is PRHDT and CDR2 is FYEKMQ in the germline V gene (reference sequence). The CDR3 length is 14 residues. V lost 5 bases and J lost 4, with 13 bases in between. CDR3 DNA sequence: TGTGCCAGCAGCCCCTCGGAGGCCCCAGATACGCAGTATTTT. Protein sequence: CASSPSEAPDTQYF.

The sample holds a few counts of this clonotype. The chain couples TRBV6-5 to TRBJ2-1; D is undetermined. Germline loops: CDR1 MNHEY, CDR2 SVGAGI. The CDR3 is 12 residues long. V shed 5 bases and J shed 5 bases, with 7 bases lying between them. The DNA for the CDR3 is TGTGCCAGCAGTAAGCAAAACAATGAGCAGTTCTTC. Translation: CASSKQNNEQFF.

The chain carries TRBV10-3 and TRBJ2-1; 7 nucleotides line up with TRBD1. This CDR3 region has 15 residues. The junction had 8 bases not matched to a gene; V was cut back by 6 bases and J by 3 bases. Germline values: CDR1 ENHRY, CDR2 SYGVKD. CDR3 nucleotide sequence: TGTGCCATCAGGAACTCACAGGGGAACTACAATGAGCAGTTCTTC. This gives the protein CAIRNSQGNYNEQFF.

The table lists this clonotype with a few counts. V gene TRBV7-8 combines with J gene TRBJ1-3, with D possibly matching TRBD1 (6 bases). Germline CDR1 SGHVS, CDR2 FQNEAQ. The CDR3 loop spans 16 amino acids. Trimming pared 4 bases from V and 0 bases from J, leaving 13 bases between. CDR3 sequence: CASSSQGRTSGNTIYF. DNA of the CDR3: TGTGCCAGCAGCTCACAGGGACGTACCTCTGGAAACACCATATATTTT.

V usage is TRBV15 and J usage is TRBJ2-5; 12 bases agree with TRBD1. CDR1 is LNHNV and CDR2 is YYDKDF in the germline V gene (reference sequence). V lost 0 bases and J lost 5; bases outside the gene matches: 7. The CDR3 extends over 17 amino acids. This chain's CDR3 is CATSRDIGTGGQETQYF. The CDR3 DNA reads TGTGCCACCAGCAGAGATATTGGGACAGGGGGCCAGGAGACCCAGTACTTC. Drawing the rest from reference TRBV15 and TRBJ2-5, the complete variable domain is DAMVIQNPRYQVTQFGKPVTLSCSQTLNHNVMYWYQQKSSQAPKLLFHYYDKDFNNEADTPDNFQSRRPNTSFCFLDIRSPGLGDTAMYLCATSRDIGTGGQETQYFGPGTRLLVL.

This clonotype came up a few times. The rearrangement uses TRBV27 and TRBJ2-7, with TRBD1 matching 7 bases. CDR1 is MNHEY, CDR2 SMNVEV, per germline (reference sequence). J was trimmed by 9 bases and V by 5 bases; bases with no gene match: 13. The CDR3 loop spans 14 amino acids. CDR3 nucleotide sequence: TGTGCCAGCAGTCCTGACAGGGCTGGTATGTCGCAGTACTTC. Its translation: CASSPDRAGMSQYF.

The V call is TRBV24-1, the J call TRBJ1-5; TRBD1 aligns across 8 bases. The trim removed 2 bases at V and 2 bases at J, leaving 4 bases unmatched. Per germline, CDR1 KGHDR and CDR2 SFDVKD. The CDR3 consists of 16 residues. Here the CDR3 reads CATSDSGQGGNQPQHF. Here the CDR3 DNA reads TGTGCCACCAGTGATTCTGGACAGGGAGGCAATCAGCCCCAGCATTTT.

V gene TRBV29-1 combines with J gene TRBJ2-1, with 8 nucleotides matching TRBD1. There are 16 residues in the CDR3. V was pared by 0 bases and J by 5 bases, with 9 bases of the junction left unmatched. Germline CDR1 and CDR2: SQVTM and ANQGSEA. Here the CDR3 DNA reads TGCAGCGTTGAAGACTTCACGGACAGGGTCAACAATGAGCAGTTCTTC. Encoded protein: CSVEDFTDRVNNEQFF.

The chain joins TRBV20-1 to TRBJ2-7; D is undetermined. V gave up 8 bases and J gave up 3 bases, with 17 bases separating them. The CDR3 is 13 amino acids. The germline V gene encodes CDR1 DFQATT and CDR2 SNEGSKA (reference sequence). The CDR3 loop is CSSYSSILYEQYF. In DNA form, the CDR3 reads TGCAGTTCATATTCCTCGATCCTCTACGAGCAGTACTTC.

This clonotype was detected a few times. The CDR3 sequence: CASSLYGNRAGVNTEAFF. In DNA, the CDR3 is TGCGCCAGCAGCTTGTACGGAAACAGGGCTGGGGTGAACACTGAAGCTTTCTTT. The rearrangement links TRBV5-1 to TRBJ1-1; possible D gene TRBD1, 6 bases. The CDR3 is 18 amino acids. CDR1 SGHRS and CDR2 YFSETQ come from the germline V gene. Trimming took off 1 base at V and 0 bases at J, with 19 bases between the two ends.

This clonotype was counted between two and nine times. V usage is TRBV10-3 and J usage is TRBJ2-7; D tentatively fits TRBD1 or TRBD2 (5 bases each). This CDR3 has 12 amino acids. Germline CDR1 and CDR2: ENHRY and SYGVKD. Trimming took 8 bases from V and 5 from J, leaving 13 bases between them. The CDR3 nucleotides read TGTGCCATCCGGGACCCGAGGGACGAGCAGTACTTC. Its protein product is CAIRDPRDEQYF.

This chain uses TRBV13 with TRBJ2-7; either TRBD1 or TRBD2 may supply D (5 bases each). Between the trimmed V and J ends, which lost 0 bases and 5 bases, there was a span of 14 bases. The CDR3 is made up of 15 amino acids. The germline gives CDR1 PRHDT, CDR2 FYEKMQ (reference sequence). The CDR3 DNA reads TGTGCCAGCAGCTTAGGAGTTCCAGGGCGGGACGAGCAGTACTTC. Translating it yields CASSLGVPGRDEQYF.

This clonotype has at least ten counts. The gene calls are TRBV5-1 and TRBJ2-1, with TRBD2 identical over 14 bases. The CDR3 is made up of 15 amino acids. Trimming cost V 3 bases and J 6 bases; bases outside gene matches: 2. CDR1 and CDR2 (germline): SGHRS, YFSETQ. The CDR3 spells CASSSGLAGANEQFF. CDR3 bases: TGCGCCAGCAGCTCGGGACTAGCGGGGGCCAATGAGCAGTTCTTC.

There are a few counts of this clonotype. The chain combines TRBV9 with TRBJ2-1; TRBD2 matches at 10 bases. Germline values: CDR1 SGDLS, CDR2 YYNGEE. V lost 6 bases to trimming and J lost 4 bases; unmatched junction nucleotides: 7. The length of the CDR3 is 15 residues. The chain's CDR3 is CASTQTSGIYNEQFF. CDR3 DNA: TGTGCCAGCACCCAAACTAGCGGGATTTACAATGAGCAGTTCTTC.

This clonotype came up a few times. The DNA for the CDR3 is TGTGCCAGTTTACGAACCGGGACGAAGAAGGTAACAGATACGCAGTATTTT. This encodes CASLRTGTKKVTDTQYF. The chain has TRBV18 and TRBJ2-3; D could derive from TRBD1 or TRBD2 (5 bases each). The length of the CDR3 is 17 residues. Germline CDR1 is KGHSH and CDR2 is LQKENI. Trimming took 9 bases from V and 3 from J, leaving 25 bases between them.

This chain links TRBV5-4 with TRBJ2-1; D is unclear. Between the trimmed V and J ends, which lost 3 bases and 2 bases, there was a span of 18 bases. This CDR3 comprises 17 residues. Germline loops: CDR1 SGHNT, CDR2 YYREEE (reference sequence). The CDR3 DNA reads TGTGCCAGCAGCTCGAAGACGACTGCCCACCCCTACAATGAGCAGTTCTTC. Amino acids: CASSSKTTAHPYNEQFF. Combining the CDR3 with reference TRBV5-4 and TRBJ2-1 gives the whole variable domain ETGVTQSPTHLIKTRGQQVTLRCSSQSGHNTVSWYQQALGQGPQFIFQYYREEENGRGNFPPRFSGLQFPNYSSELNVNALELDDSALYLCASSSKTTAHPYNEQFFGPGTRLTVL.

The rearrangement joins TRBV14 to TRBJ2-3, with a weak D call TRBD2 (6 bases). The V gene lost 3 bases and the J gene lost 0 bases, with 13 bases spanning the gap. The germline V gene has CDR1 SGHDN and CDR2 FVKESK. The CDR3 is 16 amino acids. In DNA, the CDR3 is TGTGCCAGCAGCCAGAGGCGGGGCCTTAGCACAGATACGCAGTATTTT. This translates into CASSQRRGLSTDTQYF.

The sample holds one count of this clonotype. The chain recombines TRBV15 with TRBJ2-2; possibly TRBD2 for D (6 bases). The germline V gene encodes CDR1 LNHNV and CDR2 YYDKDF (reference sequence). This CDR3 comprises 15 residues. V lost 0 bases to trimming and J lost 6 bases, with 11 bases between them. CDR3 sequence (DNA): TGTGCCACCAGCAGAGAACTAGCACCGCCCGGGGAGCTGTTTTTT. Amino acid sequence: CATSRELAPPGELFF. Based on the CDR3 plus reference TRBV15 and TRBJ2-2, the full variable domain is DAMVIQNPRYQVTQFGKPVTLSCSQTLNHNVMYWYQQKSSQAPKLLFHYYDKDFNNEADTPDNFQSRRPNTSFCFLDIRSPGLGDTAMYLCATSRELAPPGELFFGEGSRLTVL.

J is TRBJ1-1 and V is TRBV20-1, with D unclear. The V end lost 4 bases, the J end lost 0 bases, and 15 bases lay between the germline ends. Germline assignment: CDR1 DFQATT and CDR2 SNEGSKA (reference sequence). The CDR3 spans 15 residues. The chain's CDR3 is CSANKNIRLNTEAFF. The DNA for the CDR3 is TGCAGTGCTAACAAGAATATTCGGCTGAACACTGAAGCTTTCTTT.

The chain links TRBV29-1 to TRBJ2-3; TRBD2 matches 8 bases. The CDR3 extends over 15 amino acids. J lost 4 bases, V lost 5 bases, and 11 bases had no gene match. Germline CDR1 reads SQVTM; CDR2 reads ANQGSEA. The chain's CDR3 is CSVLTAGVHPDTQYF. The DNA for the CDR3 is TGCAGCGTTCTCACAGCGGGAGTTCATCCAGATACGCAGTATTTT.

This clonotype was counted a single time. J is TRBJ2-7 and V is TRBV7-9; possibly TRBD2 for D (5 bases). This CDR3 has 15 residues. Trimming pared 3 bases from V and 9 bases from J, leaving 21 bases between. Germline CDR1 SEHNR, CDR2 FQNEAQ (reference sequence). Here the CDR3 reads CASSFERNPLHTQYF. DNA for the CDR3: TGTGCCAGCAGCTTCGAGCGGAATCCCCTCCACACGCAGTACTTC. The variable domain in full, with the rest retrieved from reference TRBV7-9 and TRBJ2-7, is DTGVSQNPRHKITKRGQNVTFRCDPISEHNRLYWYRQTLGQGPEFLTYFQNEAQLEKSRLLSDRFSAERPKGSFSTLEIQRTEQGDSAMYLCASSFERNPLHTQYFGPGTRLTVT.

The genes are TRBV4-1 and TRBJ1-4, with a possible D match to TRBD1 (6 bases). V dropped 4 bases and J dropped 8 bases, with 17 bases sitting between them. Germline assignment: CDR1 MGHRA and CDR2 YSYEKL. This CDR3 spans 15 amino acids. In nucleotides, the CDR3 is TGCGCCAGCAGCCTACTCCAGGGGATAAACGAAAAACTGTTTTTT. Protein: CASSLLQGINEKLFF.

This clonotype was recorded a few times. The genes are TRBV24-1 and TRBJ2-1; TRBD2 aligns across 14 bases. Germline V lookup: CDR1 KGHDR, CDR2 SFDVKD. The CDR3 extends over 16 amino acids. Trimming took 5 bases from V and 7 from J; bases not matched to a gene: 6. This CDR3 reads CATSGGTSGRPNEQFF. DNA for the CDR3: TGTGCCACCAGTGGTGGGACTAGCGGGAGACCTAATGAGCAGTTCTTC.